This T cell receptor (beta chain) came from a study of T-cell memory formation after mild COVID-19. Study at large: Each donor largely had its own TCR clusters. Findings and limits, study-wide: Certain responding clones were present in pre-infection memory, suggesting participation of cross-reactive memory. Clones that contracted from day 15 to 85 had balanced CD4/CD8; later expanders were CD4+ biased. CD8+ contracting clones occupied EMRA, while CD4+ ones occupied mainly CM and EM.

TCRdb passed the 5' RACE reads through MiXCR, listing each CDR3 protein once. Here the sample spans 80,000 to 95,000 distinct CDR3 sequences, around a quarter being singletons. This CDR3 region has 18 residues. Germline-derived CDR1 and CDR2 are SGDLS and YYNGEE. V shed 3 bases and J shed 2 bases, with 21 bases lying between them. About this clonotype itself: What it recognizes is unknown.

The chain uses TRBV9 and TRBJ2-1; a possible D gene is TRBD1 (6 bases). The sample was PBMCs or a T cell subset sorted from them (not recorded which). The sequence came from a man younger than 30 who had mild COVID-19 (a few samples of this study predate the infection). Cell type and time point are not known. The CDR3 sequence: CASSESARGPGTYNEQFF. The CDR3 DNA reads as TGTGCCAGCAGCGAATCTGCCAGGGGTCCGGGGACCTACAATGAGCAGTTCTTC.